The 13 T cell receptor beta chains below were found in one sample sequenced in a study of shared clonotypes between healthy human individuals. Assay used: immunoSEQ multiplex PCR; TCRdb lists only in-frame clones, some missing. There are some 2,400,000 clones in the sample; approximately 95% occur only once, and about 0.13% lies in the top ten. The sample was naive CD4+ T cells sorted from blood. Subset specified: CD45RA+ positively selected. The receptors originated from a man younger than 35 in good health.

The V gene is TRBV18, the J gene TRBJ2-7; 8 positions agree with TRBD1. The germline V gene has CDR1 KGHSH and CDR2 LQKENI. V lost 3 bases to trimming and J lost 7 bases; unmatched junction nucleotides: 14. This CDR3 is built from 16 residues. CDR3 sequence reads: CASSPPGQAQPWEQYF. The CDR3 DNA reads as TGTGCCAGCTCACCCCCGGGACAGGCCCAACCTTGGGAGCAGTACTTC. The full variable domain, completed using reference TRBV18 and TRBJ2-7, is NAGVMQNPRHLVRRRGQEARLRCSPMKGHSHVYWYRQLPEEGLKFMVYLQKENIIDESGMPKERFSAEFPKEGPSILRIQQVVRGDSAAYFCASSPPGQAQPWEQYFGPGTRLTVT.

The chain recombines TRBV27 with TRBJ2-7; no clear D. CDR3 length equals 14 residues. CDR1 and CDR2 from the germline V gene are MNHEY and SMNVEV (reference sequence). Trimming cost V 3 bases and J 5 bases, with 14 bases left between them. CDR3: CASSFAPGWNEQYF. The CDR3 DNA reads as TGTGCCAGCAGTTTTGCCCCAGGATGGAACGAGCAGTACTTC.

The CDR3 region has the DNA TGTGCCAGCAGCTCGCAGGGGGGAGCTAACTATGGCTACACCTTC. The encoded protein is CASSSQGGANYGYTF. The J gene is TRBJ1-2, the V gene TRBV5-4, with 7 positions matching TRBD1. Germline values: CDR1 SGHNT, CDR2 YYREEE (reference sequence). V lost 3 bases to trimming and J lost 0 bases; unmatched junction nucleotides: 5. The CDR3 runs to 15 residues.

Written as DNA, the CDR3 is TGTGCCAGCAGCTTAGGGGCAGGGGAAGGTTCCTACGAGCAGTACTTC. It translates to CASSLGAGEGSYEQYF. V and J are TRBV11-2 and TRBJ2-7, with D perhaps matching TRBD1 (6 bases). Germline V gene lookup returns CDR1 SGHAT and CDR2 FQNNGV. V was clipped by 1 base and J by 1 base, with 14 bases between them. This CDR3 is built from 16 residues. Full variable domain (rest looked up from reference TRBV11-2 and TRBJ2-7): EAGVAQSPRYKIIEKRQSVAFWCNPISGHATLYWYQQILGQGPKLLIQFQNNGVVDDSQLPKDRFSAERLKGVDSTLKIQPAKLEDSAVYLCASSLGAGEGSYEQYFGPGTRLTVT.

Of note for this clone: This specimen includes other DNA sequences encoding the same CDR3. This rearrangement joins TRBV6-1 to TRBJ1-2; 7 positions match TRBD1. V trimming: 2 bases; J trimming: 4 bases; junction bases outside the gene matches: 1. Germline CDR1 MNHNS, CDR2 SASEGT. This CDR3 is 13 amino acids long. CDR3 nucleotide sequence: TGTGCCAGCAGTGAAAGACAGGGCTATGGCTACACCTTC. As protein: CASSERQGYGYTF.

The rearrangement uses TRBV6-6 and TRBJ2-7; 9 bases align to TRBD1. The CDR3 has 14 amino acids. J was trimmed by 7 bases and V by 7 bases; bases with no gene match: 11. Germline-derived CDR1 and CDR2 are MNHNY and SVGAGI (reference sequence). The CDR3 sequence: CASTRWDREFEQYF. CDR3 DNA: TGTGCCAGCACGCGATGGGACAGGGAATTTGAGCAGTACTTC.

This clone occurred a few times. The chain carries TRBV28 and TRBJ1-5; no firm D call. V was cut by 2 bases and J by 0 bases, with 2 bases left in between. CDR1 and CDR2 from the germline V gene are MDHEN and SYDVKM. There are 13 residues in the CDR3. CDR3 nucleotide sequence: TGTGCCAGCAGTTTACGTAGCAATCAGCCCCAGCATTTT. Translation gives CASSLRSNQPQHF.

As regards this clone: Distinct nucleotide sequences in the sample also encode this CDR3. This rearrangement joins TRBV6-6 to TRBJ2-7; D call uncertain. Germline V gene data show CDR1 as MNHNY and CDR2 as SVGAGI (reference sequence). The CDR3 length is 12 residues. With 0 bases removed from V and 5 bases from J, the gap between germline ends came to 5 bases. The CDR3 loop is CASSYSDDEQYF. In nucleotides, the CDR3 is TGTGCCAGCAGTTACTCTGACGACGAGCAGTACTTC.

CDR3: CASSQGLRQGTYEQYF. The DNA for the CDR3 is TGCGCCAGCAGCCAAGGCCTGCGACAGGGAACCTACGAGCAGTACTTC. This chain connects TRBV4-1 to TRBJ2-7, with 7 bases identical to TRBD1. Germline values: CDR1 MGHRA, CDR2 YSYEKL. The length of the CDR3 is 16 residues. J was trimmed by 2 bases and V by 1 base; bases with no gene match: 8.

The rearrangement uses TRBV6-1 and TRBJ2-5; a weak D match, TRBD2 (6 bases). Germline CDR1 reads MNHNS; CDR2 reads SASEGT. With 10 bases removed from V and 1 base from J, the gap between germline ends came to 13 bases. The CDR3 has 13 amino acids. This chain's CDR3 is CATTGTRQETQYF. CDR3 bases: TGTGCCACGACCGGGACTCGCCAAGAGACCCAGTACTTC.

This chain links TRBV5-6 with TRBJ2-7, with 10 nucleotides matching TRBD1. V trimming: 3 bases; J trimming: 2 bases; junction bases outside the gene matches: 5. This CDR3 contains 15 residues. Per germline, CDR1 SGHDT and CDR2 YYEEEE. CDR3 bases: TGTGCCAGCAGCTCCCGGGACAGGGGACCCTACGAGCAGTACTTC. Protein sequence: CASSSRDRGPYEQYF.

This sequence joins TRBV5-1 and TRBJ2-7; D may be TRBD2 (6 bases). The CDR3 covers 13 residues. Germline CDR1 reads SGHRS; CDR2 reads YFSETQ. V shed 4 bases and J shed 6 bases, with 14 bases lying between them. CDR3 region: CASSQMGGGEQYF. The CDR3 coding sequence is TGCGCCAGCAGCCAAATGGGGGGAGGCGAGCAGTACTTC.

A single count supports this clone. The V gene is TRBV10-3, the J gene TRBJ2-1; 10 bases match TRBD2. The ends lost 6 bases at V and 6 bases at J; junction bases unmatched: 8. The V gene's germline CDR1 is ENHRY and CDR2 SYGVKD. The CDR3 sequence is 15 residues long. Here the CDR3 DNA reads TGTGCCATCAGATCGGGACTAGCGAGCTGCAATGAGCAGTTCTTC. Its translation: CAIRSGLASCNEQFF.